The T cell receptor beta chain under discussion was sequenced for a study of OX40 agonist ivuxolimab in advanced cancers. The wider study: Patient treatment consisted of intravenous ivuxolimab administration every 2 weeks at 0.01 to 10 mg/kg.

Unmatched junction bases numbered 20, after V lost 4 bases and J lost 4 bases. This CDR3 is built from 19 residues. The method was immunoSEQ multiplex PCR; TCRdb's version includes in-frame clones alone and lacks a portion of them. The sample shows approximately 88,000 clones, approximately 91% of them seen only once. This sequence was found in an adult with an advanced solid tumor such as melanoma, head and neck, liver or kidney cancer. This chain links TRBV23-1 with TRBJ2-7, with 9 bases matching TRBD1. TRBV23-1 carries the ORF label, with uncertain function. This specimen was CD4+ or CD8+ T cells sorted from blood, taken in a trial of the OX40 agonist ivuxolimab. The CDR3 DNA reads TGCGCCAGCAGTCTTCAAATGGACAGGGGACGAGGGGGCGAATACGAGCAGTACTTC. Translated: CASSLQMDRGRGGEYEQYF.